This TCR beta chain originates from a study of shared clonotypes between healthy human individuals. The germline V gene has CDR1 SEHNR and CDR2 FQNEAQ (reference sequence). There are 15 residues in the CDR3. J lost 7 bases, V lost 1 base, and 5 bases had no gene match. The repertoire was sequenced with immunoSEQ multiplex PCR; TCRdb's copy has only in-frame clones and lacks some. The sample has some 2 million clones, 95% seen once; the top ten hold 0.13%. This clonotype was sampled from a man between 18 and 35 years old in good health. The sequencing input was naive CD4+ T cells sorted from blood. Regarding subset: CD45RA+ positively selected. The chain links TRBV7-9 to TRBJ1-1; 11 bases agree with TRBD1. CDR3 nucleotide sequence: TGTGCCAGCAGCTTAGGTTGGACAGGGGGCAATGAAGCTTTCTTT. Residues: CASSLGWTGGNEAFF.